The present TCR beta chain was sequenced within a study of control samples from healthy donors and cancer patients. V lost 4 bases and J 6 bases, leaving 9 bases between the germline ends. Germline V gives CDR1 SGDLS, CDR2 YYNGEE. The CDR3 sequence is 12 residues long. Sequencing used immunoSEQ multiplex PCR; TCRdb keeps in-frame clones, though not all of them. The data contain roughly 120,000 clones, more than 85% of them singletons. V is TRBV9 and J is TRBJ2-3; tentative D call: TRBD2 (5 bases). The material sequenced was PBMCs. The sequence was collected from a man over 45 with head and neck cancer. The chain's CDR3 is CASSPGWDTQYF. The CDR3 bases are TGTGCCAGCAGCCCGGGGTGGGATACGCAGTATTTT.